The clone carrying this T cell receptor beta chain was counted at least ten times. The data derive from a study of T cells after yellow fever vaccination. The overall study: SMART-Seq v4 Ultra Low Input prepared the low-cell-number fractions.

Conversion of TCR transcripts into cDNA relied on 5'RACE template switching, which added a universal primer site and UMIs. A single record per CDR3 protein comes from TCRdb applying MiXCR to the 5' RACE reads. The sample has some 300,000 distinct CDR3 sequences, 3.6% seen once; the top ten hold 23%. This sequence originates from a man between 18 and 35 years old who received the YFV17D yellow fever vaccine. The source material was PBMCs, sampled on the day of the yellow fever booster vaccination.

In DNA, the CDR3 is TGTGCCAGCTCACCACCGGAGTGGCAGGGGTTAGGCAAAAACATTCAGTACTTC. This encodes CASSPPEWQGLGKNIQYF. The rearrangement joins TRBV18 to TRBJ2-4, with a tentative D call TRBD1 (6 bases). There are 18 residues in the CDR3. The V gene's germline CDR1 is KGHSH and CDR2 LQKENI. V was pared by 0 bases and J by 3 bases, with 18 bases between.